One and the same sample provided the 22 T cell receptor beta chains below, sequenced in a study of cytomegalovirus exposure and HLA in healthy donors. This PCR relied on a set of 60 Vbeta primers and 13 Jbeta primers. Sequencing used immunoSEQ multiplex PCR; TCRdb keeps in-frame clones, though not all of them. The table for this sample gives tens of thousands of clones. The sequencing sample was made of PBMCs. These receptors were collected from a male donor in good health and CMV-seronegative.

V usage is TRBV2 and J usage is TRBJ1-2, with unresolved D. V was clipped by 4 bases and J by 0 bases, with 12 bases between them. The CDR3 runs to 15 residues. The germline V gene encodes CDR1 SNHLY and CDR2 FYNNEI. The CDR3 DNA is TGTGCCAGCAGTGCCTGGAGGGAAGCTAACTATGGCTACACCTTC. Its translation is CASSAWREANYGYTF.

The rearrangement joins TRBV7-2 to TRBJ1-1; TRBD1 might be the D (6 bases). The CDR3 consists of 14 residues. The germline V gene encodes CDR1 SGHTA and CDR2 FQGNSA. Trimming took 0 bases from V and 6 from J, leaving 11 bases between them. CDR3 DNA: TGTGCCAGCAGCTTAGCGTTACAGGGTGCTGAAGCTTTCTTT. This codes for CASSLALQGAEAFF.

The chain employs TRBV5-3 and TRBJ1-5; 7 bases match TRBD1. TRBV5-3 is identified as an open reading frame with a role that is uncertain. This CDR3 contains 16 residues. V was pared by 4 bases and J by 4 bases, with 11 bases of the junction left unmatched. For the CDR3, the DNA is TGTGCCAGAAGCATCGACAGGGATGCCCTTAATCAGCCCCAGCATTTT. Its translation: CARSIDRDALNQPQHF.

In DNA form, the CDR3 reads TGTGCCAGCAGTTCTCAGGGGGGTTTGGGAGAGACCCAGTACTTC. It encodes CASSSQGGLGETQYF. This sequence joins TRBV6-5 and TRBJ2-5; a weak D match, TRBD1 (7 bases). V was cut by 4 bases and J by 4 bases, with 16 bases left in between. Germline CDR1 is MNHEY and CDR2 is SVGAGI. The CDR3 totals 15 residues.

Here the CDR3 reads CASSLGLAEYNEQFF. The CDR3, as DNA: TGTGCCAGCAGCTTAGGACTAGCGGAGTACAATGAGCAGTTCTTC. The chain combines TRBV11-2 with TRBJ2-1, with 9 bases fitting TRBD2. From germline, CDR1 is SGHAT and CDR2 FQNNGV. J lost 4 bases, V lost 1 base, and 2 bases had no gene match. The CDR3 is 15 amino acids.

This chain connects TRBV7-2 to TRBJ2-2; tentatively, D is TRBD1 (5 bases). The germline CDR1 and CDR2 sequences are SGHTA and FQGNSA. CDR3 length equals 14 residues. The germline V and J ends were trimmed by 3 bases and 1 base, with 6 bases remaining between them. This CDR3 reads CASSFDRNTGELFF. CDR3 nucleotide sequence: TGTGCCAGCAGCTTCGACAGGAACACCGGGGAGCTGTTTTTT.

The rearrangement joins TRBV27 to TRBJ2-7; TRBD1 is a possible D gene (8 bases). Germline lookup yields CDR1 MNHEY and CDR2 SMNVEV (reference sequence). This CDR3 is built from 14 residues. V lost 5 bases, J lost 3 bases, and 14 bases lay in between. CDR3 region: CASSKTGEGYEQYF. The CDR3 DNA reads as TGTGCCAGCAGTAAGACAGGGGAGGGCTACGAGCAGTACTTC.

The CDR3 protein is CASSARQGTGGYTF. DNA for the CDR3: TGTGCCAGCAGCGCCCGACAGGGGACGGGTGGCTACACCTTC. The rearrangement links TRBV4-2 to TRBJ1-2; 8 nucleotides match TRBD1. Germline CDR1 is LGHNA and CDR2 is YNFKEQ. After removal of 5 bases from V and 7 bases from J, the junction contained 9 bases not matched to a gene. This CDR3 region has 14 residues.

The chain recombines TRBV5-3 with TRBJ1-3, with 8 bases aligning to TRBD1. TRBV5-3 is an open reading frame, and its role is uncertain. Losses at the gene ends were 4 bases for V and 2 bases for J; bases not matched to a gene: 8. This CDR3 is built from 16 residues. Written as DNA, the CDR3 is TGTGCCAGAAGCACCGGACAGGGTTCGGCTGGAAACACCATATATTTT. This sequence encodes CARSTGQGSAGNTIYF.

The chain uses TRBV18 and TRBJ2-1; 11 nucleotides align to TRBD2. From germline, CDR1 is KGHSH and CDR2 LQKENI. The junction had 7 bases not matched to a gene; V was cut back by 0 bases and J by 9 bases. The length of the CDR3 is 16 residues. The chain's CDR3 is CASSPPGTSGGSEQFF. The CDR3 nucleotides are TGTGCCAGCTCACCACCCGGGACTAGCGGAGGCAGTGAGCAGTTCTTC. Full variable domain (rest looked up from reference TRBV18 and TRBJ2-1): NAGVMQNPRHLVRRRGQEARLRCSPMKGHSHVYWYRQLPEEGLKFMVYLQKENIIDESGMPKERFSAEFPKEGPSILRIQQVVRGDSAAYFCASSPPGTSGGSEQFFGPGTRLTVL.

V gene TRBV4-1 combines with J gene TRBJ1-3, with TRBD1 as a possible D gene (6 bases). Trimming pared 3 bases from V and 2 bases from J, leaving 14 bases between. CDR3 length: 16 residues. Per the germline V gene, CDR1 is MGHRA and CDR2 is YSYEKL. Written as DNA, the CDR3 is TGCGCCAGCAGCCAGTTTGCAGGGGCCCCTGGAAACACCATATATTTT. Its protein is CASSQFAGAPGNTIYF.

The rearrangement uses TRBV4-1 and TRBJ1-5; D possibly corresponds to TRBD1 (6 bases). Germline CDR1 is MGHRA and CDR2 is YSYEKL. V lost 1 base and J 6 bases, leaving 16 bases between the germline ends. The CDR3 length is 16 residues. The CDR3, as DNA: TGCGCCAGCAGCCAAGCGGGGGGCACGGCGACTCAGCCCCAGCATTTT. Amino acid sequence: CASSQAGGTATQPQHF.

V is TRBV6-1 and J is TRBJ2-5, with TRBD2 as a possible D gene (6 bases). The CDR3 is 12 amino acids. The V gene's germline CDR1 is MNHNS and CDR2 SASEGT. Trimming left V 10 bases short and J 5 bases short, with 14 bases between. The CDR3 nucleotides are TGTGCCACCACAGGCGCGGGGGAGACCCAGTACTTC. It is translated as CATTGAGETQYF.

The chain links TRBV5-1 to TRBJ2-7, with TRBD2 identical over 8 bases. CDR3 length: 14 amino acids. V lost 7 bases to trimming and J lost 1 base; unmatched junction nucleotides: 7. Germline V lookup: CDR1 SGHRS, CDR2 YFSETQ. CDR3 DNA sequence: TGCGCCAGCCAATCGGGGACTAGTTCCTACGAGCAGTACTTC. Encoded protein: CASQSGTSSYEQYF.

The chain has TRBV27 and TRBJ2-3; TRBD1 might be the D (5 bases). V lost 6 bases and J 11 bases, leaving 15 bases between the germline ends. Germline V gene data show CDR1 as MNHEY and CDR2 as SMNVEV (reference sequence). The CDR3 contains 12 residues. The CDR3: CASRNRQTLQYF. CDR3 coding DNA: TGTGCCAGCAGGAACCGACAGACCTTGCAGTATTTT.

The rearrangement joins TRBV6-4 to TRBJ2-5; D remains ambiguous. TRBJ2-7 matches the DNA end more closely, so the J call is doubtful. This CDR3 region has 11 residues. Per the germline V gene, CDR1 is MRHNA and CDR2 is SNTAGT. The CDR3 nucleotides read TGTGCCAGCCGGGTCACCTACGAGCAGTACTTC. It is translated as CASRVTYEQYF.

The CDR3 sequence: CASSEASGVNEQFF. Here the CDR3 DNA reads TGTGCCAGCAGTGAGGCTAGCGGAGTTAATGAGCAGTTCTTC. The V and J genes are TRBV6-4 and TRBJ2-1; TRBD2 matches at 7 bases. The CDR3 sequence is 14 residues long. The ends lost 3 bases at V and 7 bases at J; junction bases unmatched: 6. The V gene's germline CDR1 is MRHNA and CDR2 SNTAGT.

The chain is built from TRBV18 and TRBJ1-3; maybe TRBD1 (5 bases). Trimming pared 4 bases from V and 4 bases from J, leaving 11 bases between. CDR1 is KGHSH and CDR2 is LQKENI in the germline V gene. This CDR3 has 14 residues. DNA for the CDR3: TGTGCCAGCTCACGGCAGGGTAAAGGAAACACCATATATTTT. Translated, it gives CASSRQGKGNTIYF.

J is TRBJ2-7 and V is TRBV2, with 10 bases aligning to TRBD2. The germline CDR1 and CDR2 sequences are SNHLY and FYNNEI. The CDR3 has 15 residues. With 5 bases clipped from V and 3 bases from J, the junction kept 7 bases outside the gene matches. The CDR3 DNA reads as TGTGCCAGCAGTCTAACTAGCGGGGAACTCTACGAGCAGTACTTC. Translation: CASSLTSGELYEQYF. Supplemented by reference TRBV2 and TRBJ2-7, the full variable domain reads EPEVTQTPSHQVTQMGQEVILRCVPISNHLYFYWYRQILGQKVEFLVSFYNNEISEKSEIFDDQFSVERPDGSNFTLKIRSTKLEDSAMYFCASSLTSGELYEQYFGPGTRLTVT.

The genes are TRBV2 and TRBJ2-7; 12 bases agree with TRBD2. The trim removed 3 bases at V and 4 bases at J, leaving 4 bases unmatched. Germline-derived CDR1 and CDR2 are SNHLY and FYNNEI. The CDR3 length is 15 residues. The CDR3 sequence: CASSEDGLAGYEQYF. CDR3 nucleotides: TGTGCCAGCAGTGAGGATGGACTAGCGGGATACGAGCAGTACTTC. The whole variable domain, filled in from reference TRBV2 and TRBJ2-7, reads EPEVTQTPSHQVTQMGQEVILRCVPISNHLYFYWYRQILGQKVEFLVSFYNNEISEKSEIFDDQFSVERPDGSNFTLKIRSTKLEDSAMYFCASSEDGLAGYEQYFGPGTRLTVT.

This chain links TRBV7-6 with TRBJ1-1; 8 nucleotides align to TRBD1. V gave up 5 bases and J gave up 1 base; unmatched junction bases: 6. Germline loops: CDR1 SGHVS, CDR2 FNYEAQ. The CDR3 spans 15 residues. CDR3 sequence reads: CASSVSGTGNTEAFF. The CDR3 DNA follows: TGTGCCAGCAGCGTCTCCGGGACAGGGAACACTGAAGCTTTCTTT.

V usage is TRBV30 and J usage is TRBJ2-7, with 7 bases matching TRBD1. Germline assignment: CDR1 GTSNPN and CDR2 SVGIG (reference sequence). CDR3 length: 14 residues. Trimming cost V 0 bases and J 7 bases; bases outside gene matches: 9. The CDR3 loop is CAWSVNRGHREQYF. CDR3 DNA: TGTGCCTGGAGTGTAAACAGGGGTCATAGGGAGCAGTACTTC. Full variable domain (missing parts from reference TRBV30 and TRBJ2-7): SQTIHQWPATLVQPVGSPLSLECTVEGTSNPNLYWYRQAAGRGLQLLFYSVGIGQISSEVPQNLSASRPQDRQFILSSKKLLLSDSGFYLCAWSVNRGHREQYFGPGTRLTVT.